The source of this T cell receptor (beta chain) is a study of regulatory T cells in long-lasting Graves disease. General study points: Persistent disease favored TRBV28, TRBJ1-2 and TRBJ2-5. Peripheral blood, not thyroid tissue, was the sole material studied.

CDR3 length equals 19 residues. Trimming shortened V by 5 bases and J by 1 base, and 24 bases separated the two germline ends. CDR1 and CDR2 (germline): SGDLS, YYNGEE. Time point here: persistent/refractory GD, antithyroid drugs over 5 years with positive TRAb. From PBMCs, RNA was extracted and then used to make the TCR library. Comments on this clonotype: Antigen: not known.

Libraries of TCR beta came from iRepertoire HTBI primers plus Arm-PCR of CDR3 regions. TCRdb itself ran the multiplex PCR reads through MiXCR, one entry per CDR3 protein. The sample yields about 470,000 distinct CDR3 sequences, roughly 21% seen once. The J gene is TRBJ2-2, the V gene TRBV9; TRBD1 or TRBD2 may be the D gene (5 bases each). Sequencing was performed on peripheral blood mononuclear cells (PBMCs), taken when the disease was refractory, from a patient treated with antithyroid drugs. The origin of this receptor is a female donor with Graves disease. CDR3 nucleotides: TGTGCCAGCAGTATGGGGCGGGCCGAACCTTATTTGAACACCGGGGAGCTGTTTTTT. Translated, it gives CASSMGRAEPYLNTGELFF.